The present TCR beta chain was sequenced within a study of blood T cell repertoires in COVID-19. Study as a whole: Italy, Spain and the United States were the sources of the convalescent and acute COVID-19 samples.

Original processing notes: By means of reference gene primer amplification, nucleated cell counts were estimated. Clones were read by immunoSEQ multiplex PCR, and TCRdb kept only the in-frame ones, dropping some. Clone size and the V and J calls come from that table; the DNA yielded D and trimming. Here the sample spans some 270,000 clones, approximately 83% being singletons. The sample holds one count of this clone. The clonotype comes from a woman in her seventies with acute or convalescent COVID-19. Sequencing input: peripheral blood.

The CDR3 reads CASSQPRWYDYDSPLHF. The CDR3 coding sequence is TGTGCCAGCAGTCAACCCAGGTGGTATGATTACGATTCACCCCTCCACTTT. J is TRBJ1-6 and V is TRBV7-2; D unresolved. The ends were cut back, 6 bases at V and 8 bases at J, with 23 bases in the middle. The CDR3 totals 17 residues. Germline lookup yields CDR1 SGHTA and CDR2 FQGNSA.